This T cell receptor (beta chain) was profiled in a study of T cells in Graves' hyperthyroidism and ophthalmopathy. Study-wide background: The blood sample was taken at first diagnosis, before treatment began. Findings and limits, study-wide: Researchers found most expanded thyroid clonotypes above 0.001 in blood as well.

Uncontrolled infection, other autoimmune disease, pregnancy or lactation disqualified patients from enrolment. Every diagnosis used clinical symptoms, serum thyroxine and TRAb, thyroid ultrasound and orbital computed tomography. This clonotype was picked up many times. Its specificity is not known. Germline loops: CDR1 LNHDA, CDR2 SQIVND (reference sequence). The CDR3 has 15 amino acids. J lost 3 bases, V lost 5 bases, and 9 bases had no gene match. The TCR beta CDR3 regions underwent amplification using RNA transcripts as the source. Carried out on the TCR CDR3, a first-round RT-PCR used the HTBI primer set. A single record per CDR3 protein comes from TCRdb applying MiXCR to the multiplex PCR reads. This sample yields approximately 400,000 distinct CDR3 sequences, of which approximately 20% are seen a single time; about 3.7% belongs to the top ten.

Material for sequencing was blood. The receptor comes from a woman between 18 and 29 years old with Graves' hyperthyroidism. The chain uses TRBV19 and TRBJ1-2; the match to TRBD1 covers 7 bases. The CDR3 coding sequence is TGTGCCAGTAGTGTCCTCGGGACAGAGTACTATGGCTACACCTTC. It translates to CASSVLGTEYYGYTF.